The 14 T cell receptor beta chains given below trace back to one sample, sequenced in a study of identical twins. TCRdb independently ran MiXCR on the 5' RACE reads; one entry per CDR3 protein. The table lists hundreds of thousands of distinct CDR3 sequences, around 24% of them singletons, with around 0.48% in the top ten. These data were also reused for a study on yellow fever vaccine responses in identical twins.

The sequenced sample was CD4+ T cells sorted from blood. These receptors all stem from a woman under 30 in good health.

The chain has TRBV6-5 and TRBJ1-2; TRBD1 agrees at 7 bases. Germline CDR1 is MNHEY and CDR2 is SVGAGI. Germline trimming cut 2 bases from V and 10 bases from J; bases unmatched to any gene: 10. The CDR3 runs 14 residues. CDR3 in amino acids: CASSYGQAFSDYTF. CDR3 sequence (DNA): TGTGCCAGCAGTTACGGACAGGCCTTTTCTGACTACACCTTC.

This clonotype came up a few times. This chain links TRBV10-3 with TRBJ2-5; 9 nucleotides line up with TRBD2. V lost 3 bases, J lost 5 bases, and 7 bases stayed unmatched. The V gene's germline CDR1 is ENHRY and CDR2 SYGVKD. The CDR3 consists of 15 residues. CDR3 coding DNA: TGTGCCATCAGTGAAGCGGGGGGCCTCTCGGAGACCCAGTACTTC. Protein: CAISEAGGLSETQYF.

The sample holds a few counts of this clonotype. This chain joins TRBV3-1 and TRBJ1-2; the D is unclear. Trimming cost V 1 base and J 2 bases, with 11 bases left between them. This CDR3 region has 15 residues. Germline lookup yields CDR1 LGHDT and CDR2 YNNKEL (reference sequence). The CDR3 loop reads CASSQGTAANYGYTF. The CDR3, as DNA: TGTGCCAGCAGCCAAGGTACAGCCGCAAACTATGGCTACACCTTC.

There are a few counts of this clonotype. An end of the junction differs from the germline gene, which may be a read error. V gene TRBV12-3 or TRBV12-4 combines with J gene TRBJ2-1, with 9 bases aligning to TRBD1. CDR3 length equals 11 residues. The CDR3 sequence: CASSLTGTGYF. The CDR3 coding sequence is TGTGCCAGCAGTTTAACCGGGACAGGGTATTTC.

This rearrangement joins TRBV5-1 to TRBJ2-3; 9 bases map to TRBD1. Germline-derived CDR1 and CDR2 are SGHRS and YFSETQ. This CDR3 has 17 residues. V trimming: 2 bases; J trimming: 3 bases; junction bases outside the gene matches: 10. The CDR3 region is CASSLQAGTGRTDTQYF. For the CDR3, the DNA is TGCGCCAGCAGCTTACAAGCCGGGACAGGGCGTACAGATACGCAGTATTTT.

This chain links TRBV4-2 with TRBJ1-2; tentatively, D is TRBD1 (6 bases). V lost 0 bases and J 1 base, leaving 21 bases between the germline ends. The CDR3 runs 19 residues. The germline V gene encodes CDR1 LGHNA and CDR2 YNFKEQ. DNA of the CDR3: TGTGCCAGCAGCCAAGATGAGGGGGTGCTAGATCCCTTTAACTATGGCTACACCTTC. This translates into CASSQDEGVLDPFNYGYTF.

The CDR3 here is CSVDWRESYNEQFF. In nucleotides, the CDR3 is TGCAGCGTTGATTGGCGGGAATCCTACAATGAGCAGTTCTTC. The chain joins TRBV29-1 to TRBJ2-1; TRBD2 might be the D (6 bases). This CDR3 has 14 amino acids. In germline, CDR1 is SQVTM, CDR2 ANQGSEA. Trimming cost V 3 bases and J 1 base, with 10 bases left between them.

A few counts support this clonotype. The chain couples TRBV19 to TRBJ2-2; 8 bases align to TRBD1. V was clipped by 2 bases and J by 4 bases; unmatched bases: 3. The CDR3 spans 15 residues. Germline assignment: CDR1 LNHDA and CDR2 SQIVND (reference sequence). CDR3 amino acids: CASSITGQGTGELFF. CDR3 in DNA: TGTGCCAGTAGTATAACAGGACAGGGCACCGGGGAGCTGTTTTTT.

At least ten counts were recorded for this clonotype. The chain combines TRBV5-1 with TRBJ2-1; TRBD1 aligns across 10 bases. Trimming removed 0 bases from V and 7 bases from J; junction bases left unmatched: 16. Germline loops: CDR1 SGHRS, CDR2 YFSETQ. The CDR3 extends over 19 amino acids. The CDR3 protein is CASSLVGQGTSGSLNEQFF. The CDR3 DNA follows: TGCGCCAGCAGCTTGGTGGGACAGGGGACAAGCGGGAGTTTAAATGAGCAGTTCTTC.

This clonotype has just a few counts. The chain joins TRBV25-1 to TRBJ2-1; TRBD2 matches at 9 bases. Germline CDR1 reads MGHDK; CDR2 reads SYGVNS. The CDR3 totals 15 residues. After removal of 3 bases from V and 8 bases from J, the junction contained 8 bases not matched to a gene. DNA for the CDR3: TGTGCCAGCAGTGAGGCGGCGGGAGGGCCAGATGAGCAGTTCTTC. It specifies CASSEAAGGPDEQFF.

V is TRBV20-1 and J is TRBJ2-7, with TRBD2 matching 7 bases. Losses at the gene ends were 4 bases for V and 4 bases for J; bases not matched to a gene: 13. CDR1 and CDR2 from the germline V gene are DFQATT and SNEGSKA (reference sequence). This CDR3 has 15 amino acids. CDR3 protein: CSATEYGGSGYEQYF. CDR3 sequence (DNA): TGCAGTGCTACTGAATACGGGGGGAGTGGGTACGAGCAGTACTTC.

The chain has TRBV3-1 and TRBJ2-2; weak D call: TRBD1 (6 bases). With 3 bases removed from V and 2 bases from J, the gap between germline ends came to 13 bases. Germline V gives CDR1 LGHDT, CDR2 YNNKEL (reference sequence). The CDR3 is 16 residues long. The CDR3 loop reads CASSHSGTSNTGELFF. As DNA, the CDR3 is TGTGCCAGCAGCCACTCCGGGACATCAAACACCGGGGAGCTGTTTTTT.

This rearrangement joins TRBV7-6 to TRBJ2-6; D unclear. V was shortened by 3 bases and J by 0 bases, with 12 bases between the two germline ends. The CDR3 has 17 amino acids. Looked up from germline, CDR1 is SGHVS and CDR2 is FNYEAQ. The CDR3 coding sequence is TGTGCCAGCAGCTTTGGTTCGGCCTACTCTGGGGCCAACGTCCTGACTTTC. This sequence encodes CASSFGSAYSGANVLTF.

CDR3 sequence reads: CASSTRDGGTGVSPNIQYF. CDR3 DNA: TGTGCCAGTAGTACCCGGGACGGAGGAACTGGGGTCAGTCCAAACATTCAGTACTTC. V gene TRBV19 combines with J gene TRBJ2-4, with D possibly called TRBD1 or TRBD2 (5 bases each). Trimming stripped 4 bases from V and 6 bases from J, with 28 bases between. Germline lookup yields CDR1 LNHDA and CDR2 SQIVND (reference sequence). The CDR3 length is 19 residues.